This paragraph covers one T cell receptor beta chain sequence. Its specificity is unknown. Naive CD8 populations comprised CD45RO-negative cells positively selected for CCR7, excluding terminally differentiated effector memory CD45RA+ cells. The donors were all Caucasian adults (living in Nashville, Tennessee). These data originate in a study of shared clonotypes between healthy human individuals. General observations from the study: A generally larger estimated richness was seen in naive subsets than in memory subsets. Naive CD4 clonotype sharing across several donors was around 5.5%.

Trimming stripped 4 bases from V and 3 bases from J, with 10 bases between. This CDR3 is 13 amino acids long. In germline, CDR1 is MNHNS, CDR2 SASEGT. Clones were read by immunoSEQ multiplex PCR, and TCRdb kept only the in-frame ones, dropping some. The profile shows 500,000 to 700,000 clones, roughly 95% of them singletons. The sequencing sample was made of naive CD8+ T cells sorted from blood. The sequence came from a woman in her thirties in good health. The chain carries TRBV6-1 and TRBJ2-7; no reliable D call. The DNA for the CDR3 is TGTGCCAGCAGTGGGCCGGGCAGCTACGAGCAGTACTTC. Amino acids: CASSGPGSYEQYF.